Described below is a single TCR beta chain sequence and its context. Methods used by the authors: Reference gene primer amplification in the assay estimated nucleated cell counts. Method: immunoSEQ multiplex PCR; TCRdb's copy keeps in-frame clones and lacks some. Clonal size and the V and J genes are those of that table, whereas D and trimming came from the DNA. The data hold around 280,000 clones, with roughly 90% observed a single time. The germline gives CDR1 LGHNA, CDR2 YSLEER. This CDR3 comprises 18 residues. Trimming left V 0 bases short and J 3 bases short, with 18 bases between. This specimen belongs to a study of blood T cell repertoires in COVID-19. The wider study: From the United States, Italy and Spain came samples of acute and convalescent COVID-19. Nucleic acid was either cDNA or gDNA, and it came from T cells, B-cell-depleted T cells, or PBMCs.

This TCR derives from a woman in her 50s who had recovered from COVID-19. This rearrangement joins TRBV4-3 to TRBJ2-1; D is possibly TRBD1 (6 bases). The sample consisted of peripheral blood. The CDR3 DNA reads as TGCGCCAGCAGCCAAGATGGGGGCACAGGGTTAGACTACAATGAGCAGTTCTTC. Translating gives CASSQDGGTGLDYNEQFF.